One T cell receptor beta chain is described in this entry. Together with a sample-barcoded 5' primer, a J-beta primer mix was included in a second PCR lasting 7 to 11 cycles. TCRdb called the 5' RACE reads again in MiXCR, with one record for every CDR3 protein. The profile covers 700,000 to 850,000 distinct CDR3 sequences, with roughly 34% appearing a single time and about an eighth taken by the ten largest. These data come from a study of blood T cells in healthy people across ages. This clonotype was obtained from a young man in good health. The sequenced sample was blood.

This CDR3 is CASSLDYRDYGYTF. The CDR3 region has the DNA TGTGCCAGCAGCTTAGACTACAGGGACTATGGCTACACCTTC. J is TRBJ1-2 and V is TRBV7-2; tentative D call: TRBD1 (6 bases). The germline CDR1 and CDR2 sequences are SGHTA and FQGNSA. Trimming took 1 base from V and 3 from J, leaving 9 bases between them. The CDR3 length is 14 residues. Looking up the rest from reference TRBV7-2 and TRBJ1-2 gives the full variable domain: GAGVSQSPSNKVTEKGKDVELRCDPISGHTALYWYRQSLGQGLEFLIYFQGNSAPDKSGLPSDRFSAERTGGSVSTLTIQRTQQEDSAVYLCASSLDYRDYGYTFGSGTRLTVV.